Presented here are 9 T cell receptor beta chains from one specimen sequenced in a study of shared clonotypes between healthy human individuals. Some clones are missing from TCRdb's copy, which holds only in-frame ones; the method was immunoSEQ multiplex PCR. The table lists a few million clones, just over 90% of them singletons. The sequenced material came from naive CD4+ T cells from PBMCs. The subset: CD45RA+ positively selected. These receptors came from a man aged 18 to 35 in good health. Some clones in this sample may be carry-over from other donors' samples.

The chain employs TRBV6-1 and TRBJ1-2; a possible D gene is TRBD1 (5 bases). CDR1 is MNHNS, CDR2 SASEGT, per germline. V gave up 5 bases and J gave up 4 bases, with 14 bases separating them. The CDR3 sequence is 14 residues long. The chain's CDR3 is CASSLRGEGYGYTF. As DNA, the CDR3 is TGTGCCAGCAGTCTCAGAGGGGAGGGCTATGGCTACACCTTC.

The rearrangement joins TRBV7-9 to TRBJ2-7, with 10 bases matching TRBD2. Trimming took 5 bases from V and 2 from J; bases not matched to a gene: 9. The germline V gene encodes CDR1 SEHNR and CDR2 FQNEAQ (reference sequence). The CDR3 contains 16 residues. CDR3 amino acids: CASSRLAGDGAYEQYF. CDR3 DNA: TGTGCCAGCAGCCGGCTAGCGGGAGATGGAGCCTACGAGCAGTACTTC.

This clone was seen a single time. This same CDR3 is encoded by further DNA sequences in the sample. The chain recombines TRBV4-1 with TRBJ2-3; D gene unclear. Germline V lookup: CDR1 MGHRA, CDR2 YSYEKL. V was pared by 1 base and J by 0 bases, with 8 bases between. The CDR3 contains 15 residues. The CDR3 region is CASSQVGLSTDTQYF. The DNA for the CDR3 is TGCGCCAGCAGCCAAGTAGGGCTTAGCACAGATACGCAGTATTTT.

This chain links TRBV7-9 with TRBJ1-5; D remains ambiguous. Germline V lookup: CDR1 SEHNR, CDR2 FQNEAQ (reference sequence). The CDR3 totals 12 residues. The V gene lost 8 bases and the J gene lost 1 base, with 6 bases spanning the gap. CDR3 DNA: TGTGCCAGCGGGATAAGCAATCAGCCCCAGCATTTT. Protein sequence: CASGISNQPQHF.

The CDR3 DNA reads TGCGCCAGCCAACCGGGAGGGAGGGTGGATACGCAGTATTTT. Protein: CASQPGGRVDTQYF. The chain couples TRBV4-1 to TRBJ2-3; 8 positions agree with TRBD2. The CDR3 totals 14 residues. Trimming cost V 8 bases and J 6 bases; bases outside gene matches: 10. CDR1 MGHRA and CDR2 YSYEKL come from the germline V gene.

The chain combines TRBV11-2 with TRBJ2-4; the D gene is possibly TRBD1 (6 bases). The CDR3 is 14 residues long. Trimming took 1 base from V and 6 from J, leaving 10 bases between them. Germline CDR1 is SGHAT and CDR2 is FQNNGV. The CDR3 reads CASSLGGTRNIQYF. The CDR3, as DNA: TGTGCCAGCAGCTTAGGGGGGACACGAAACATTCAGTACTTC.

The rearrangement links TRBV2 to TRBJ1-2; weak D call: TRBD1 (6 bases). This CDR3 comprises 15 residues. V lost 4 bases, J lost 7 bases, and 19 bases lay in between. Germline CDR1 SNHLY, CDR2 FYNNEI. The CDR3 loop reads CASSGQATRLFGYTF. The CDR3 DNA sequence: TGTGCCAGCAGTGGACAGGCGACTCGCCTGTTTGGCTACACCTTC.

The chain links TRBV7-9 to TRBJ2-1; maybe TRBD1 (5 bases). CDR1 is SEHNR and CDR2 is FQNEAQ in the germline V gene (reference sequence). Trimming shortened V by 3 bases and J by 7 bases, and 16 bases separated the two germline ends. This CDR3 is 15 amino acids long. As DNA, the CDR3 is TGTGCCAGCAGCTTCCGCAGGCAGGGTCGGAATGAGCAGTTCTTC. This sequence encodes CASSFRRQGRNEQFF. Based on the CDR3 plus reference TRBV7-9 and TRBJ2-1, the full variable domain is DTGVSQNPRHKITKRGQNVTFRCDPISEHNRLYWYRQTLGQGPEFLTYFQNEAQLEKSRLLSDRFSAERPKGSFSTLEIQRTEQGDSAMYLCASSFRRQGRNEQFFGPGTRLTVL.

In its sample, this clone was seen once. The V call is TRBV18, the J call TRBJ1-5, with 11 bases lining up with TRBD1. V was pared by 3 bases and J by 6 bases, with 7 bases of the junction left unmatched. CDR1 KGHSH and CDR2 LQKENI come from the germline V gene. This CDR3 is built from 16 residues. This CDR3 is CASSPGQGANGQPQHF. The CDR3 DNA is TGTGCCAGCTCACCCGGACAGGGGGCTAATGGTCAGCCCCAGCATTTT. The full variable domain, completed using reference TRBV18 and TRBJ1-5, is NAGVMQNPRHLVRRRGQEARLRCSPMKGHSHVYWYRQLPEEGLKFMVYLQKENIIDESGMPKERFSAEFPKEGPSILRIQQVVRGDSAAYFCASSPGQGANGQPQHFGDGTRLSIL.